This T cell receptor (beta chain) stems from a study of glioma-infiltrating T cells. Study-wide findings and caveats: CDR3 overlap between tissue and blood was very small.

Amplification of TCR alpha and beta CDR3 regions from RNA used iRepertoire nested multiplex PCR. MiXCR was run by TCRdb on the multiplex PCR reads, yielding one entry per CDR3 protein. The data contain under 200,000 distinct CDR3 sequences, around 45% of them singletons. On this clonotype: The antigen remains unidentified. The germline gene is not matched at one end of the junction; a read error may be the cause.

The CDR3 loop spans 12 amino acids. The V gene's germline CDR1 is MNHNS and CDR2 SASEGT. The sample consisted of glioma tissue, nonneoplastic brain tissue, or PBMCs (not recorded which). The TCR comes from a human donor with low-grade glioma or glioblastoma, undergoing nonglioma brain surgery, or in good health (not recorded which). The chain employs TRBV6-1 and TRBJ2-1, with TRBD1 identical over 7 bases. DNA of the CDR3: TGTGCCAGCGGGACAGTGAGCAATGAGAAGTTCTTC. As protein: CASGTVSNEKFF.